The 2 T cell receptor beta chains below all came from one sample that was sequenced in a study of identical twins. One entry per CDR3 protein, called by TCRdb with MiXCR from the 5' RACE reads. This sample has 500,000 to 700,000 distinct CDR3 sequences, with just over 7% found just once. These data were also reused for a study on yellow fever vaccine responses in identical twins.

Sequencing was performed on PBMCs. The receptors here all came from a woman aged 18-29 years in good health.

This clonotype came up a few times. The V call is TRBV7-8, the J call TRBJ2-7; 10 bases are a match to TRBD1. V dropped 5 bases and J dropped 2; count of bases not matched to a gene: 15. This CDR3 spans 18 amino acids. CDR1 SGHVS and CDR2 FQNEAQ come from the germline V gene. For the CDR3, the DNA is TGTGCCAGCAGCCGAAACCCCCGACAGGGGGCACCCACCTACGAGCAGTACTTC. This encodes CASSRNPRQGAPTYEQYF.

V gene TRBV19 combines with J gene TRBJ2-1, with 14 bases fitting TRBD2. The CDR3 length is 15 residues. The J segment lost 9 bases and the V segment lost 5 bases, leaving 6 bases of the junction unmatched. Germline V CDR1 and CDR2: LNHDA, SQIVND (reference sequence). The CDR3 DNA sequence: TGTGCCAGTAGTGAGGGACTAGCGGGAGTATCTGAGCAGTTCTTC. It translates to CASSEGLAGVSEQFF.